Below, 14 T cell receptor beta chains from the same sample are listed, as sequenced in a study of cytomegalovirus exposure and HLA in healthy donors. The PCR employed 60 Vbeta primers together with 13 Jbeta primers. Only in-frame clones appear in the TCRdb table, and some are missing; sequencing was by immunoSEQ multiplex PCR. The repertoire includes 130,000 or so clones, about 8.5% of them detected once, and approximately 5% sits in the top ten. The material sequenced was PBMCs. The receptors were sampled from a man in his forties in good health and CMV-seronegative.

The chain employs TRBV7-9 and TRBJ1-1; TRBD1 might be the D (5 bases). CDR1 is SEHNR and CDR2 is FQNEAQ in the germline V gene (reference sequence). This CDR3 region has 14 residues. Deletions cut 8 bases from V and 4 bases from J, with 17 bases between. This CDR3 is CASVGGQGATEAFF. In DNA form, the CDR3 reads TGTGCCAGCGTCGGAGGGCAGGGAGCCACTGAAGCTTTCTTT.

The chain has TRBV30 and TRBJ1-5; D unresolved. The V end was cut by 2 bases, the J end by 7 bases, with 9 bases between. Germline V gives CDR1 GTSNPN, CDR2 SVGIG (reference sequence). CDR3 length equals 12 residues. CDR3 in DNA: TGTGCCTGGAGTACTGAAGAGCAGCCCCAGCATTTT. It specifies CAWSTEEQPQHF.

The rearrangement uses TRBV25-1 and TRBJ2-1, with D perhaps matching TRBD2 (6 bases). There are 13 residues in the CDR3. Trimming pared 4 bases from V and 7 bases from J, leaving 11 bases between. Germline-derived CDR1 and CDR2 are MGHDK and SYGVNS. The CDR3 region has the DNA TGTGCCAGCAGTGTGGGACTTTCGAATGAGCAGTTCTTC. Translated: CASSVGLSNEQFF.

There are a few counts of this clone. The chain carries TRBV5-1 and TRBJ1-2, with 8 bases identical to TRBD1. Germline CDR1 is SGHRS and CDR2 is YFSETQ. The ends lost 0 bases at V and 3 bases at J; junction bases unmatched: 7. The CDR3 runs to 16 residues. The CDR3 coding sequence is TGCGCCAGCAGCTTGGGACAGGGGACTCGAGACTATGGCTACACCTTC. Amino acid sequence: CASSLGQGTRDYGYTF. Looking up the rest from reference TRBV5-1 and TRBJ1-2 gives the full variable domain: KAGVTQTPRYLIKTRGQQVTLSCSPISGHRSVSWYQQTPGQGLQFLFEYFSETQRNKGNFPGRFSGRQFSNSRSEMNVSTLELGDSALYLCASSLGQGTRDYGYTFGSGTRLTVV.

The genes are TRBV19 and TRBJ1-4; TRBD1 aligns across 12 bases. The CDR3 consists of 16 residues. J lost 8 bases, V lost 5 bases, and 9 bases had no gene match. The germline V gene encodes CDR1 LNHDA and CDR2 SQIVND (reference sequence). CDR3 nucleotide sequence: TGTGCCAGTAGTTCCCGGGACAGGGGGCGCGCGGAAAAACTGTTTTTT. Its translation: CASSSRDRGRAEKLFF.

CDR3 amino acids: CASSQVWRQGGPGANVLTF. CDR3 nucleotides: TGTGCCAGCAGCCAAGTCTGGCGACAGGGGGGGCCTGGGGCCAACGTCCTGACTTTC. V gene TRBV14 combines with J gene TRBJ2-6; 9 positions agree with TRBD1. The CDR3 loop spans 19 amino acids. V gave up 1 base and J gave up 2 bases; unmatched junction bases: 9. Germline V gives CDR1 SGHDN, CDR2 FVKESK.

This clone was detected only a few times. The chain joins TRBV30 to TRBJ2-5; D is ambiguous. This CDR3 is 12 amino acids long. Germline V gene lookup returns CDR1 GTSNPN and CDR2 SVGIG (reference sequence). The ends were cut back, 0 bases at V and 4 bases at J, with 6 bases in the middle. Written as DNA, the CDR3 is TGTGCCTGGAGTGTACAGACAGAGACCCAGTACTTC. As protein: CAWSVQTETQYF.

This clone was detected a few times. As DNA, the CDR3 is TGTGCCAGCAGTGTCGTTAGCGGGGGGGCAGATACGCAGTATTTT. This codes for CASSVVSGGADTQYF. The chain joins TRBV6-1 to TRBJ2-3; 11 nucleotides agree with TRBD2. Germline V gene lookup returns CDR1 MNHNS and CDR2 SASEGT. The CDR3 loop spans 15 amino acids. The V and J ends lost 4 bases and 4 bases, in that order; junction bases with no gene match: 4.

Worth noting for this clone: This same CDR3 is encoded by further DNA sequences in the sample. The V gene is TRBV5-6, the J gene TRBJ2-3, with a tentative D call TRBD1 (5 bases). CDR3 length equals 16 residues. The germline V gene has CDR1 SGHDT and CDR2 YYEEEE. Trimming removed 4 bases at V and 7 bases at J, with 22 bases between. The CDR3 sequence is CASSLVDRIFSNTQYF. In DNA form, the CDR3 reads TGTGCCAGCAGCCTTGTAGACAGAATTTTCTCGAATACGCAGTATTTT.

The chain combines TRBV27 with TRBJ1-6; D unresolved. CDR1 is MNHEY and CDR2 is SMNVEV in the germline V gene (reference sequence). Trimming stripped 5 bases from V and 5 bases from J, with 13 bases between. CDR3 size: 15 residues. The CDR3 coding sequence is TGTGCCAGCAGTAGATTGACAAACGATAATTCACCCCTCCACTTT. The encoded protein is CASSRLTNDNSPLHF.

This clone was detected only a few times. The V gene is TRBV11-2, the J gene TRBJ1-1; 9 bases match TRBD1. V lost 3 bases, J lost 1 base, and 15 bases stayed unmatched. Germline V gene lookup returns CDR1 SGHAT and CDR2 FQNNGV. There are 19 residues in the CDR3. The CDR3 sequence is CASSFWGTHRGRRNTEAFF. The DNA for the CDR3 is TGTGCCAGCAGCTTTTGGGGTACTCACAGGGGGCGGAGGAACACTGAAGCTTTCTTT.

The chain has TRBV5-1 and TRBJ2-2; D is perhaps TRBD1 (5 bases). The CDR3 has 14 residues. The germline CDR1 and CDR2 sequences are SGHRS and YFSETQ. Trimming removed 1 base from V and 6 bases from J, with 10 bases in between. CDR3 amino acids: CASSLSTGPGELFF. For the CDR3, the DNA is TGCGCCAGCAGCTTGTCTACAGGCCCCGGGGAGCTGTTTTTT.

The sample holds a few counts of this clone. The chain recombines TRBV2 with TRBJ2-1; the D is unclear. Germline V gene data show CDR1 as SNHLY and CDR2 as FYNNEI. Trimming shortened V by 3 bases and J by 0 bases, and 6 bases separated the two germline ends. The CDR3 contains 14 residues. Here the CDR3 reads CASSETPSYNEQFF. The CDR3 bases are TGTGCCAGCAGTGAGACTCCCTCCTACAATGAGCAGTTCTTC.

This clone was detected only a few times. The chain uses TRBV2 and TRBJ1-2, with 9 nucleotides matching TRBD1. After removal of 6 bases from V and 0 bases from J, the junction contained 11 bases not matched to a gene. Germline CDR1 reads SNHLY; CDR2 reads FYNNEI. This CDR3 contains 17 residues. The chain's CDR3 is CASREIDRGRTNYGYTF. The CDR3, as DNA: TGTGCCAGCAGGGAGATAGACAGGGGGAGAACTAACTATGGCTACACCTTC.